These 5 T cell receptor beta chains came from one sample sequenced in a study of response to subunit inactivated influenza vaccine. One entry per CDR3 protein, called by TCRdb with MiXCR from the RT-PCR reads. This sample yields hundreds of thousands of distinct CDR3 sequences, of which roughly 27% are seen a single time; less than 2.5% belongs to the top ten. Sequencing used CD4+ T cells sorted from PBMCs, obtained 4 to 6 days after vaccination. These receptor sequences come from a man aged 50 to 60 who received an inactivated influenza vaccine.

The sample holds one count of this clonotype. The V gene is TRBV2, the J gene TRBJ2-1, with D perhaps matching TRBD1 (6 bases). Germline V gene lookup returns CDR1 SNHLY and CDR2 FYNNEI. The V gene lost 3 bases and the J gene lost 5 bases, with 17 bases spanning the gap. The CDR3 consists of 16 residues. The CDR3 loop is CASSERSIRGNNEQFF. As DNA, the CDR3 is TGTGCCAGCAGTGAGCGGTCCATAAGGGGGAACAATGAGCAGTTCTTC.

This clonotype was detected only a few times. J is TRBJ1-2 and V is TRBV5-1, with 10 bases lining up with TRBD1. V was clipped by 4 bases and J by 7 bases; unmatched bases: 4. Germline CDR1 is SGHRS and CDR2 is YFSETQ. The CDR3 runs to 13 residues. CDR3 bases: TGCGCCAGCAGCCCGGGACAGGGGTTTGGCTACACCTTC. It yields the protein CASSPGQGFGYTF. The full variable domain, in which reference TRBV5-1 and TRBJ1-2 provide the parts outside the CDR3, is KAGVTQTPRYLIKTRGQQVTLSCSPISGHRSVSWYQQTPGQGLQFLFEYFSETQRNKGNFPGRFSGRQFSNSRSEMNVSTLELGDSALYLCASSPGQGFGYTFGSGTRLTVV.

This clonotype appeared a few times. This chain joins TRBV5-1 and TRBJ2-5; 13 bases match TRBD2. Germline trimming cut 4 bases from V and 5 bases from J; bases unmatched to any gene: 8. This CDR3 spans 16 amino acids. CDR1 is SGHRS and CDR2 is YFSETQ in the germline V gene. CDR3: CASSPRLAGGMETQYF. The DNA of the CDR3 is TGCGCCAGCAGCCCCCGACTAGCGGGAGGAATGGAGACCCAGTACTTC.

This clonotype has a handful of counts. The chain is built from TRBV6-1 and TRBJ2-7, with 7 bases aligning to TRBD1. Trimming took 10 bases from V and 1 from J; bases not matched to a gene: 13. The CDR3 consists of 15 residues. Per germline, CDR1 MNHNS and CDR2 SASEGT. CDR3: CATTYDRDSSYEQYF. The CDR3 DNA reads as TGTGCCACTACCTACGATCGGGACAGTTCCTACGAGCAGTACTTC.

This chain uses TRBV7-3 with TRBJ1-3; the match to TRBD1 covers 7 bases. Per the germline V gene, CDR1 is SGHTA and CDR2 is FQGTGA. The trim removed 2 bases at V and 2 bases at J, leaving 3 bases unmatched. The CDR3 sequence is 15 residues long. The CDR3 DNA follows: TGTGCCAGCAGCTTAGCCGGGACAGCTGGAAACACCATATATTTT. Translation: CASSLAGTAGNTIYF.